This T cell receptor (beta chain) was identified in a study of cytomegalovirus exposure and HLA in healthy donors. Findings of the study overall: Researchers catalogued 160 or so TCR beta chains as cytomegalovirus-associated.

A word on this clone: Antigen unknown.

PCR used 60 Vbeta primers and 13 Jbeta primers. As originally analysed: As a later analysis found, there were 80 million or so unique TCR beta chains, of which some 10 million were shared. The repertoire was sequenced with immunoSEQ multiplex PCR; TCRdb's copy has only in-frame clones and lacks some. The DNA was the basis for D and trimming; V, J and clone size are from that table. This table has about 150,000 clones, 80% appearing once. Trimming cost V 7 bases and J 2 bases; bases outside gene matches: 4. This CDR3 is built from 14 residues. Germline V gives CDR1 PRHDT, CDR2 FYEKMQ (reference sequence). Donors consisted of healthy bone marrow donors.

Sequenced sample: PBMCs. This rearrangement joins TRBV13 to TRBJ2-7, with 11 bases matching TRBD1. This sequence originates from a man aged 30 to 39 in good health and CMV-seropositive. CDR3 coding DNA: TGTGCCAGCACCCTGGGACAGGGGGCCTACGAGCAGTACTTC. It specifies CASTLGQGAYEQYF.